This is a list of T cell receptor beta chains from one sample in a study of T-cell memory formation after mild COVID-19. TCRdb analysed the 5' RACE reads with MiXCR anew, one entry per CDR3 protein. The sample holds 150,000 to 200,000 distinct CDR3 sequences, around 10% seen once. The sample consisted of PBMCs or a T cell subset sorted from them (not recorded which). All receptors derive from a man younger than 30 who had mild COVID-19 (a few samples of this study predate the infection). Cell type and time point are not known. CDR3s include the opening cysteine and the closing phenylalanine or tryptophan. The D gene is left open where the match is weak. Size is stated for part of the rows, as once, few or many counts, or as a class when the clone is expanded.

D gene	V gene	clone size	J gene	CDR3 DNA	CDR3 protein
.	TRBV5-1	.	TRBJ1-4	TGCGCCAGCAGCTTGGAGGGACCCGGGGAAAAACTGTTTTTT	CASSLEGPGEKLFF
.	TRBV4-2	few	TRBJ1-2	TGTGCCAGCAGCCTCACGGGGGACAAGGGGTACTATGGCTACACCTTC	CASSLTGDKGYYGYTF
TRBD2	TRBV6-6	.	TRBJ2-5	TGTGCCACCCTAGGGGCTAGCGGGGCAGGGGAGACCCAGTACTTC	CATLGASGAGETQYF
TRBD2	TRBV3-1	many	TRBJ2-1	TGTGCCAGCAGCCAGTACGCGGGGGGGGCATACAATGAGCAGTTCTTC	CASSQYAGGAYNEQFF
.	TRBV6-2/TRBV6-3	few	TRBJ1-1	TGTGCCAGCAGCCCCGGGTGGAGTGAAGCTTTCTTT	CASSPGWSEAFF
.	TRBV6-5	.	TRBJ1-6	TGTGCCAGTCAGAGGGGAGGGGGAAGGAATTCACCCCTCCACTTT	CASQRGGGRNSPLHF
TRBD1	TRBV7-2	.	TRBJ2-1	TGTGCCAGCAGCTTCGGGGACAGGGAAGGGAATGAGCAGTTCTTC	CASSFGDREGNEQFF
.	TRBV6-5	.	TRBJ2-4	TGTGCCAGCAGTTTATCCGGGACAGCCAAAAACATTCAGTACTTC	CASSLSGTAKNIQYF
.	TRBV7-8	.	TRBJ1-4	TGTGCCAGCAGCCCCAGGCGAGACGGAAAACTGTTTTTT	CASSPRRDGKLFF
.	TRBV5-6	few	TRBJ2-3	TGTGCCAGCAGCAAAAGAAGGGTTTATACGCAGTATTTT	CASSKRRVYTQYF
.	TRBV5-4	few	TRBJ2-3	TGTGCCAGCAGCCCGTCCGGACTGGGCGGGGATACGCAGTATTTT	CASSPSGLGGDTQYF
.	TRBV28	many	TRBJ2-3	TGTGCCAGCAGTTTCGGGGCTGGGGATACGCAGTATTTT	CASSFGAGDTQYF
.	TRBV9	.	TRBJ2-3	TGTGCCAGCAGCGTAGTAGGAGATACGCAGTATTTT	CASSVVGDTQYF
.	TRBV29-1	many	TRBJ2-1	TGCAGCGTTGTTGTCGGGGCGTACAATGAGCAGTTCTTC	CSVVVGAYNEQFF
.	TRBV20-1	many	TRBJ2-3	TGCAGTGCTACGGGGACTAGCACAGATACGCAGTATTTT	CSATGTSTDTQYF
.	TRBV7-6	.	TRBJ1-3	TGTGCCAGCAGCCCCGTTGCGAGGGATGTGTCTTGGGGCGGGAGGCACACCATATATTTT	CASSPVARDVSWGGRHTIYF
.	TRBV7-9	many	TRBJ1-6	TGTGCCAGCAGCTGGCTCGGAAATAATTCACCCCTCCACTTT	CASSWLGNNSPLHF
.	TRBV3-1	few	TRBJ1-4	TGTGCCAGCAGCCAAGGGTCGGGGAAACTGTTTTTT	CASSQGSGKLFF
.	TRBV5-1	few	TRBJ2-5	TGCGCCAGCACTTCCGAAGAGACCCAGTACTTC	CASTSEETQYF
TRBD1	TRBV12-3/TRBV12-4	.	TRBJ1-1	TGTGCCAGCAGTTCCAGGACAGGGGGAGCTTTCTTT	CASSSRTGGAFF
.	TRBV20-1	.	TRBJ2-2	TGCAGTGCTAGGGTGACAGACCTTCCTACCGGGGAGCTGTTTTTT	CSARVTDLPTGELFF
.	TRBV5-1	few	TRBJ2-1	TGCGCCAGCAGCTTGGAGGGGCCTCCCTACAATGAGCAGTTCTTC	CASSLEGPPYNEQFF
.	TRBV18	few	TRBJ1-5	TGTGCCAGCTCACCGGGACCCTGGAGCAATCAGCCCCAGGATTTT	CASSPGPWSNQPQDF
TRBD2	TRBV12-3/TRBV12-4	many	TRBJ2-3	TGTGCCAGCAGTCCGGCCTATAGCGGGGCGGCAGATACGCAGTATTTT	CASSPAYSGAADTQYF
TRBD1	TRBV5-4	.	TRBJ2-1	TGTGCCAGCAGGGGTCCCGGGACAGGGTTTAACAATGAGCAGTTCTTC	CASRGPGTGFNNEQFF
TRBD2	TRBV7-2	many	TRBJ2-1	TGTGCCAGCAGCTTAGCGGGACTAGCGGGGGGTGGAGCCTCCAATGAGCAGTTCTTC	CASSLAGLAGGGASNEQFF
TRBD2	TRBV7-2	.	TRBJ2-4	TGTGCCAGCAGCTTAGATATTAGCGGGGGGGTCAAAAACATTCAGTACTTC	CASSLDISGGVKNIQYF
.	TRBV10-3	few	TRBJ2-5	TGTGCCATCAGCGACTCGGGTCAAGAGACCCAGTACTTC	CAISDSGQETQYF
TRBD2	TRBV5-1	many	TRBJ2-2	TGCGCCAGCAGAAAAACCGGGACTACGAACACCGGGGAGCTGTTTTTT	CASRKTGTTNTGELFF
.	TRBV5-6	few	TRBJ2-1	TGTGCCAGCAGCTTGGATCTCGGTGAAGGTGGGTTCTTC	CASSLDLGEGGFF
TRBD1	TRBV5-1	.	TRBJ1-1	TGCGCCAGCTGGGGGGACAGCTTGAACACTGAAGCTTTCTTT	CASWGDSLNTEAFF
TRBD1	TRBV7-2	.	TRBJ1-1	TGTGCCAGCAGCTATATAGGGGGCGCGAACACTGAAGCTTTCTTT	CASSYIGGANTEAFF